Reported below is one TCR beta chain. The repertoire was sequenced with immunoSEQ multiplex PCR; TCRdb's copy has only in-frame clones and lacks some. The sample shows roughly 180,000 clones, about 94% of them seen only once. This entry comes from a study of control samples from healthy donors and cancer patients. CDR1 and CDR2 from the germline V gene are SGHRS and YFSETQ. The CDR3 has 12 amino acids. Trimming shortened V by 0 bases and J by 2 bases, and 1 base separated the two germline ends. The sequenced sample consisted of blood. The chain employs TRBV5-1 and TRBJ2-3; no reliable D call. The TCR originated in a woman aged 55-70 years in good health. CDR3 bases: TGCGCCAGCAGCTTGGTCACAGATACGCAGTATTTT. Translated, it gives CASSLVTDTQYF.